What follows are 5 T cell receptor beta chains derived from one specimen sequenced in a study of early T cells in non-severe SARS-CoV-2 infection. TCRdb analysed the 5' RACE reads with MiXCR anew, one entry per CDR3 protein. The sample records roughly 75,000 distinct CDR3 sequences, about 12% being singletons. Sample: whole blood. Receptors were obtained from an adult who was a healthcare worker with PCR-confirmed SARS-CoV-2 infection or an uninfected control (not recorded which).

The chain uses TRBV20-1 and TRBJ1-2; TRBD1 might be the D (6 bases). The V end was cut by 0 bases, the J end by 4 bases, with 12 bases between. CDR1 DFQATT and CDR2 SNEGSKA come from the germline V gene (reference sequence). The CDR3 length is 14 residues. CDR3 sequence (DNA): TGCAGTGCTAGAGATAGGACAGCTACCTATGGCTACACCTTC. Translating it yields CSARDRTATYGYTF.

The V and J genes are TRBV27 and TRBJ2-7; the D is unclear. This CDR3 is 15 amino acids long. The ends were cut back, 0 bases at V and 6 bases at J, with 15 bases in the middle. Germline V gene data show CDR1 as MNHEY and CDR2 as SMNVEV (reference sequence). The CDR3 region is CASSLSSRPPFEQYF. CDR3 DNA sequence: TGTGCCAGCAGTTTATCCAGTAGACCACCCTTCGAGCAGTACTTC.

This clonotype showed up just a few times. The chain joins TRBV11-2 to TRBJ2-6; 8 positions match TRBD1. CDR1 is SGHAT and CDR2 is FQNNGV in the germline V gene. The CDR3 consists of 20 residues. The V segment lost 4 bases and the J segment 0 bases; nucleotides outside the gene matches: 14. The CDR3 nucleotides are TGTGCCAGCAGCTCACCCCGGGGCAGGGGGCTATACTCTGGGGCCAACGTCCTGACTTTC. Translating it yields CASSSPRGRGLYSGANVLTF.

DNA of the CDR3: TGTGCCAGCAGGACAGGAGGGTTAGCCAAAAACATTCAGTACTTC. Encoded protein: CASRTGGLAKNIQYF. V and J are TRBV2 and TRBJ2-4; D tentatively reads TRBD1 or TRBD2 (6 bases each). CDR1 is SNHLY, CDR2 FYNNEI, per germline. This CDR3 is 15 amino acids long. Between the trimmed V and J ends, which lost 6 bases and 0 bases, there was a span of 12 bases.

This clonotype was counted ten times or more. The V and J genes are TRBV11-1 and TRBJ2-3; no clear D. The germline CDR1 and CDR2 sequences are SGHAT and FQDESV (reference sequence). Deletions cut 5 bases from V and 5 bases from J, with 17 bases between. The CDR3 spans 15 residues. CDR3 coding DNA: TGTGCCAGCAGCACCCATGTGGGCCGAGGAGATACGCAGTATTTT. It yields the protein CASSTHVGRGDTQYF. The entire variable domain, with the rest obtained from reference TRBV11-1 and TRBJ2-3, is as follows: EAEVAQSPRYKITEKSQAVAFWCDPISGHATLYWYRQILGQGPELLVQFQDESVVDDSQLPKDRFSAERLKGVDSTLKIQPAELGDSAMYLCASSTHVGRGDTQYFGPGTRLTVL.